This passage covers 15 T cell receptor beta chains from one sample sequenced in a study of vaccination and CD4 T cells after COVID-19. The treatment was: roughly 11-day PBMC culture with coronavirus spike peptide pools or control peptides (ViraFEST assay). No antigen has been identified for these receptors. The assay that was used to sequence DNA from cultured CD4+ T cells was the Oncomine TCR Beta short-read assay. A single record per CDR3 protein comes from TCRdb applying MiXCR to the PCR reads. The sample lists about 20,000 distinct CDR3 sequences; 60% were seen once. Sequences were derived from CD4+ T cells from blood, cultured in vitro, sampled after SARS-CoV-2 vaccination. These receptors all come from a human donor who had recovered from COVID-19.

There are a few counts of this clonotype. This chain uses TRBV20-1 with TRBJ1-6; D is ambiguous. The CDR3 has 15 residues. The V end was cut by 6 bases, the J end by 8 bases, with 20 bases between. The germline V gene encodes CDR1 DFQATT and CDR2 SNEGSKA (reference sequence). The CDR3 nucleotides are TGCAGTGCCCGTCCGGGCCCCGGAGGGCATTCACCCCTCCACTTT. It translates to CSARPGPGGHSPLHF.

The chain couples TRBV4-3 to TRBJ2-3, with 11 bases that match TRBD2. J was trimmed by 6 bases and V by 0 bases; bases with no gene match: 8. There are 17 residues in the CDR3. CDR1 and CDR2 (germline): LGHNA, YSLEER. This chain's CDR3 is CASSQDWLAGGSDTQYF. CDR3 DNA: TGCGCCAGCAGCCAAGACTGGCTAGCGGGGGGATCGGATACGCAGTATTTT.

This chain joins TRBV18 and TRBJ2-4, with D uncertain. V lost 3 bases to trimming and J lost 7 bases, with 16 bases between them. In germline, CDR1 is KGHSH, CDR2 LQKENI. There are 15 residues in the CDR3. The CDR3 DNA follows: TGTGCCAGCTCACCTGACATCGGAATAAGGAACATTCAGTACTTC. This sequence encodes CASSPDIGIRNIQYF.

Concerning this clonotype: Mismatch with germline at one junction end may stem from a read error. This chain uses TRBV10-3 with TRBJ2-7; D unclear. CDR1 and CDR2 from the germline V gene are ENHRY and SYGVKD. The CDR3 covers 13 residues. CDR3: CAISESDGYGQYF. The CDR3 region has the DNA TGTGCCATCAGTGAGTCCGACGGATACGGGCAGTACTTC.

The chain is built from TRBV20-1 and TRBJ1-3; D ambiguous. In germline, CDR1 is DFQATT, CDR2 SNEGSKA (reference sequence). This CDR3 is 13 amino acids long. Trimming left V 3 bases short and J 3 bases short, with 9 bases between. In nucleotides, the CDR3 is TGCAGTGCTAGTCGAAGCCATGGAAACACCATATATTTT. Translated: CSASRSHGNTIYF.

The chain carries TRBV20-1 and TRBJ1-1; 12 nucleotides agree with TRBD1. Germline V gene sequence: CDR1 DFQATT, CDR2 SNEGSKA (reference sequence). This CDR3 has 15 residues. Trimming at V came to 2 bases and at J to 3 bases, leaving 4 bases not matched to a gene. CDR3 bases: TGCAGTGCTAGAAGGGACAGGGGGCTCGACACTGAAGCTTTCTTT. Translation: CSARRDRGLDTEAFF.

The rearrangement links TRBV28 to TRBJ2-3; the D gene is possibly TRBD2 (5 bases). The CDR3 has 14 amino acids. Per the germline V gene, CDR1 is MDHEN and CDR2 is SYDVKM. V lost 8 bases and J 1 base, leaving 13 bases between the germline ends. The CDR3 loop reads CASAASIRTDTQYF. The DNA of the CDR3 is TGTGCCAGCGCCGCTAGCATTCGCACAGATACGCAGTATTTT.

V gene TRBV6-5 combines with J gene TRBJ1-1; D not certain. Germline lookup yields CDR1 MNHEY and CDR2 SVGAGI. The CDR3 is 15 residues long. Trimming cost V 2 bases and J 1 base, with 11 bases left between them. The CDR3 DNA sequence: TGTGCCAGCAGTTACCCAGGTAGCAGGAACACTGAAGCTTTCTTT. Amino acids: CASSYPGSRNTEAFF.

The genes are TRBV20-1 and TRBJ1-1, with TRBD1 as a possible D gene (5 bases). V gave up 1 base and J gave up 1 base, with 13 bases separating them. The CDR3 runs to 15 residues. From germline, CDR1 is DFQATT and CDR2 SNEGSKA (reference sequence). CDR3: CSARAQGFRNTEAFF. Here the CDR3 DNA reads TGCAGTGCTAGAGCCCAGGGCTTCCGGAACACTGAAGCTTTCTTT.

The chain has TRBV11-3 and TRBJ1-1, with a tentative D call TRBD1 (5 bases). Trimming took 2 bases from V and 1 from J, leaving 11 bases between them. The CDR3 consists of 15 residues. Germline V lookup: CDR1 SGHNT, CDR2 YENEEA. CDR3 in amino acids: CASSLMAGGNTEAFF. The CDR3 coding sequence is TGTGCCAGCAGCTTAATGGCGGGGGGGAACACTGAAGCTTTCTTT.

This clonotype was seen only a few times. The genes are TRBV19 and TRBJ1-1; D gene unclear. CDR3 length equals 15 residues. Between the trimmed V and J ends, which lost 1 base and 1 base, there was a span of 10 bases. Germline assignment: CDR1 LNHDA and CDR2 SQIVND (reference sequence). The DNA of the CDR3 is TGTGCCAGTAGTATAGTCTTAGGAGGGAACACTGAAGCTTTCTTT. Protein: CASSIVLGGNTEAFF.

J is TRBJ2-7 and V is TRBV7-2; D might be TRBD1 or TRBD2, each matching 6 bases. Trimming cost V 7 bases and J 2 bases, with 24 bases left between them. CDR3 length: 17 amino acids. Germline values: CDR1 SGHTA, CDR2 FQGNSA. The CDR3 nucleotides are TGTGCCAGCAACTTTAGGGGGGCGGCGGACGGTCCCTACGAGCAGTACTTC. Residues: CASNFRGAADGPYEQYF.

J is TRBJ1-1 and V is TRBV24-1, with D hard to call. Germline lookup yields CDR1 KGHDR and CDR2 SFDVKD. The CDR3 has 14 residues. The V gene lost 4 bases and the J gene lost 1 base, with 9 bases spanning the gap. CDR3: CATSEGRTNTEAFF. CDR3 DNA sequence: TGTGCCACCAGTGAGGGCAGGACGAACACTGAAGCTTTCTTT.

The chain has TRBV5-1 and TRBJ2-7, with 7 bases fitting TRBD2. Germline assignment: CDR1 SGHRS and CDR2 YFSETQ. J was trimmed by 2 bases and V by 4 bases; bases with no gene match: 21. This CDR3 is 19 amino acids long. CDR3 sequence: CASSIAPGAPSGRTYEQYF. As DNA, the CDR3 is TGCGCCAGCAGCATCGCCCCCGGGGCCCCTAGCGGCCGGACCTACGAGCAGTACTTC.

This clonotype has just a few counts. The chain couples TRBV20-1 to TRBJ1-6, with D tentatively TRBD1 (6 bases). Germline V gene data show CDR1 as DFQATT and CDR2 as SNEGSKA (reference sequence). V was cut by 5 bases and J by 1 base, with 18 bases left in between. The length of the CDR3 is 17 residues. DNA of the CDR3: TGCAGTGCTCTTCCTTCGGACAGTTCATCCTATAATTCACCCCTCCACTTT. The encoded protein is CSALPSDSSSYNSPLHF.